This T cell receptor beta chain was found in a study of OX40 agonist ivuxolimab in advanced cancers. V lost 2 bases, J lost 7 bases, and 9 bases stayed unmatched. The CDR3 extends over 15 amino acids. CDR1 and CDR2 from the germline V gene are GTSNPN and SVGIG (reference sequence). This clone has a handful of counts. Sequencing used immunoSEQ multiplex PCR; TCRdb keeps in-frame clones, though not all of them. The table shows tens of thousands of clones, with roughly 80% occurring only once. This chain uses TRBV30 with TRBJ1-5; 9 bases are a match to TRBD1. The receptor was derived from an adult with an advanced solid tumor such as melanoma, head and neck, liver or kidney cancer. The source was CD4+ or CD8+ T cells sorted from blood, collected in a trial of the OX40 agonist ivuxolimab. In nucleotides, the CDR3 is TGTGCCTGGAGTTCACACAGGGGGCGCTTCCAGCCCCAGCATTTT. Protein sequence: CAWSSHRGRFQPQHF.